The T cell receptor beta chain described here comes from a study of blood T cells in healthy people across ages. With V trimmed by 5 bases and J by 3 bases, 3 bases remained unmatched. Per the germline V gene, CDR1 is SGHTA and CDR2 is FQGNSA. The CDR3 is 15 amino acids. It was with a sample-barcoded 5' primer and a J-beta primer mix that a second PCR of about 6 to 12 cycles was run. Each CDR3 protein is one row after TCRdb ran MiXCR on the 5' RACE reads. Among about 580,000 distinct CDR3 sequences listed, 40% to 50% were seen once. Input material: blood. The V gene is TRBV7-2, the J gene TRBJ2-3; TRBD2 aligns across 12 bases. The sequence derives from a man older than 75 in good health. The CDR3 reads CASSIGLAGTDTQYF. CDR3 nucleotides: TGTGCCAGCAGCATCGGACTAGCGGGAACAGATACGCAGTATTTT.